Listed below are T cell receptor beta chains from one sample, sequenced in a study of cytomegalovirus exposure and HLA in healthy donors. Measured with immunoSEQ multiplex PCR; TCRdb has only the in-frame clones, and not every one. Of under 250,000 clones in the sample, 87% were seen once. Sequencing was done on a sample of PBMCs. The receptors here all came from a woman aged 18 to 35 in good health and CMV-seropositive. The CDR3 runs from the conserved cysteine through the conserved F or W. The D gene is left open where the match is weak. Not all rows give a size; the values are once, few, many and, for expanded clones, a class.

V: TRBV6-5
J: TRBJ1-1
D: .
size: .
CDR3: CASSHDREAFF
DNA: TGTGCCAGCAGTCACGACAGAGAAGCTTTCTTT

V: TRBV27
J: TRBJ2-7
D: .
size: .
CDR3: CASSQGGAYEQYF
DNA: TGTGCCAGCAGTCAAGGGGGAGCCTACGAGCAGTACTTC

V: TRBV5-1
J: TRBJ2-7
D: .
size: .
CDR3: CASSLGASDPWLYEQYF
DNA: TGCGCCAGCAGCTTGGGGGCTAGCGACCCTTGGCTCTACGAGCAGTACTTC

V: TRBV18
J: TRBJ2-1
D: TRBD2
size: .
CDR3: CASSSTPGLAGVEQFF
DNA: TGTGCCAGCTCATCAACACCGGGACTAGCGGGAGTAGAGCAGTTCTTC

V: TRBV27
J: TRBJ2-2
D: .
size: .
CDR3: CASSLGSIVNTGELFF
DNA: TGTGCCAGCAGTTTAGGTTCAATAGTGAACACCGGGGAGCTGTTTTTT

V: TRBV28
J: TRBJ1-1
D: .
size: .
CDR3: CASSLTFRVNTEAFF
DNA: TGTGCCAGCAGTTTAACGTTTCGGGTGAACACTGAAGCTTTCTTT

V: TRBV5-1
J: TRBJ2-1
D: .
size: .
CDR3: CASRSGYNEQFF
DNA: TGCGCCAGCAGAAGCGGATACAATGAGCAGTTCTTC

V: TRBV11-2
J: TRBJ2-7
D: .
size: .
CDR3: CASSHSYEQYF
DNA: TGTGCCAGCAGCCACTCCTACGAGCAGTACTTC

V: TRBV27
J: TRBJ2-1
D: TRBD2
size: .
CDR3: CASGGLAGGGEFF
DNA: TGTGCCAGCGGGGGACTAGCGGGAGGAGGGGAGTTCTTC

V: TRBV9
J: TRBJ2-6
D: TRBD1
size: .
CDR3: CASSVGLGQGTAGANVLTF
DNA: TGTGCCAGCAGCGTAGGATTGGGACAGGGTACCGCCGGGGCCAACGTCCTGACTTTC

V: TRBV5-1
J: TRBJ2-5
D: .
size: .
CDR3: CASSLGLAQETQYF
DNA: TGCGCCAGCAGCTTGGGTCTTGCGCAAGAGACCCAGTACTTC

V: TRBV5-1
J: TRBJ2-7
D: TRBD1
size: .
CDR3: CASSFGQGGSYEQYF
DNA: TGCGCCAGCAGCTTCGGACAGGGGGGGTCCTACGAGCAGTACTTC

V: TRBV27
J: TRBJ1-5
D: .
size: .
CDR3: CASSLGGPNQPQHF
DNA: TGTGCCAGCAGTTTGGGAGGGCCCAATCAGCCCCAGCATTTT

V: TRBV7-7
J: TRBJ2-5
D: .
size: .
CDR3: CASSPTSSETQYF
DNA: TGTGCCAGCAGCCCCACTAGCTCCGAGACCCAGTACTTC

V: TRBV14
J: TRBJ1-1
D: .
size: .
CDR3: CASSLSRTPGKEAFF
DNA: TGTGCCAGCAGCCTCAGTCGGACTCCCGGGAAGGAAGCTTTCTTT

V: TRBV5-6
J: TRBJ1-2
D: .
size: .
CDR3: CASSLQQGDGYTF
DNA: TGTGCCAGCAGCTTGCAACAGGGAGATGGCTACACCTTC

V: TRBV15
J: TRBJ1-5
D: .
size: .
CDR3: CATSRGGGSRNQPQHF
DNA: TGTGCCACCAGCAGAGGGGGGGGGTCCCGCAATCAGCCCCAGCATTTT

V: TRBV2
J: TRBJ2-7
D: TRBD1
size: .
CDR3: CASSERDRTGEQYF
DNA: TGTGCCAGCAGTGAAAGGGACAGAACGGGCGAGCAGTACTTC

V: TRBV9
J: TRBJ2-3
D: TRBD2
size: .
CDR3: CASSVWREGGDTQYF
DNA: TGTGCCAGCAGCGTCTGGCGGGAGGGAGGAGATACGCAGTATTTT

V: TRBV2
J: TRBJ1-1
D: .
size: .
CDR3: CASNLRGGAQGSEAFF
DNA: TGTGCCAGCAACCTTAGGGGGGGCGCGCAGGGATCTGAAGCTTTCTTT

V: TRBV28
J: TRBJ1-1
D: TRBD1
size: .
CDR3: CASSLLRGDRGEAFF
DNA: TGTGCCAGCAGTTTATTGAGGGGAGACAGGGGCGAAGCTTTCTTT

V: TRBV6-5
J: TRBJ2-7
D: .
size: .
CDR3: CASSYGTNSYEQYF
DNA: TGTGCCAGCAGTTACGGGACAAACTCCTACGAGCAGTACTTC

V: TRBV28
J: TRBJ2-7
D: .
size: many
CDR3: CASSPLTYPLEQYF
DNA: TGTGCCAGCAGTCCTCTAACCTACCCCCTGGAGCAGTACTTC

V: TRBV27
J: TRBJ1-2
D: .
size: .
CDR3: CASSDSPYGYTF
DNA: TGTGCCAGCAGCGACAGTCCCTATGGCTACACCTTC

V: TRBV5-6
J: TRBJ2-7
D: TRBD1
size: .
CDR3: CASSLRDRVSYEQYF
DNA: TGTGCCAGCAGCTTAAGGGACAGGGTTTCCTACGAGCAGTACTTC

V: TRBV27
J: TRBJ1-4
D: TRBD1
size: .
CDR3: CASSPGQGGRDEKLFF
DNA: TGTGCCAGCAGTCCGGGACAGGGAGGTCGCGATGAAAAACTGTTTTTT

V: TRBV5-6
J: TRBJ2-5
D: TRBD2
size: .
CDR3: CASSNILAGAQETQYF
DNA: TGTGCCAGCAGCAATATACTAGCGGGAGCGCAGGAGACCCAGTACTTC

V: TRBV28
J: TRBJ2-1
D: .
size: .
CDR3: CASSLGGGYDEQFF
DNA: TGTGCCAGCAGTTTGGGTGGGGGGTATGATGAGCAGTTCTTC

V: TRBV20-1
J: TRBJ2-2
D: .
size: .
CDR3: CSARSGGELFF
DNA: TGCAGTGCTAGGTCGGGCGGGGAGCTGTTTTTT

V: TRBV9
J: TRBJ2-7
D: TRBD2
size: .
CDR3: CASSVGTSGSYEQYF
DNA: TGTGCCAGCAGCGTAGGGACTAGCGGGAGTTACGAGCAGTACTTC

V: TRBV28
J: TRBJ2-4
D: TRBD1
size: once
CDR3: CASSFGGQGAEYF
DNA: TGTGCCAGCAGTTTCGGAGGACAGGGGGCCGAGTACTTC

V: TRBV6-1
J: TRBJ1-2
D: .
size: .
CDR3: CASSEKGGAPYGYTF
DNA: TGTGCCAGCAGTGAAAAGGGGGGGGCCCCCTATGGCTACACCTTC

V: TRBV9
J: TRBJ2-1
D: TRBD1
size: .
CDR3: CASSPTGTGGANEQFF
DNA: TGTGCCAGCAGCCCGACTGGGACAGGGGGAGCGAATGAGCAGTTCTTC

V: TRBV18
J: TRBJ1-1
D: .
size: .
CDR3: CASSPPRSLQPEAFF
DNA: TGTGCCAGCTCACCACCGAGGTCCTTGCAACCTGAAGCTTTCTTT

V: TRBV18
J: TRBJ1-1
D: .
size: .
CDR3: CASSWQAEAFF
DNA: TGTGCCAGCTCATGGCAGGCTGAAGCTTTCTTT

V: TRBV11-1
J: TRBJ1-2
D: .
size: .
CDR3: CASSRLGQNYGYTF
DNA: TGTGCCAGCAGCCGACTCGGACAGAACTATGGCTACACCTTC

V: TRBV7-2
J: TRBJ2-5
D: TRBD2
size: .
CDR3: CASSPRWGLAGAYQETQYF
DNA: TGTGCCAGCAGTCCTCGCTGGGGACTAGCGGGGGCGTACCAAGAGACCCAGTACTTC

V: TRBV18
J: TRBJ2-7
D: .
size: .
CDR3: CASSLTEGEEQYF
DNA: TGTGCCAGCTCACTGACAGAAGGAGAGGAGCAGTACTTC

V: TRBV27
J: TRBJ2-7
D: .
size: .
CDR3: CASSFSDGVGYEQYF
DNA: TGTGCCAGCAGTTTCTCCGACGGAGTTGGGTACGAGCAGTACTTC

V: TRBV19
J: TRBJ2-7
D: .
size: .
CDR3: CASSGNSYEQYF
DNA: TGTGCCAGTAGCGGGAACTCCTACGAGCAGTACTTC